The clone carrying this TCR beta chain was recorded many times. What it recognizes is unknown. From the multiplex PCR reads, TCRdb called clonotypes with MiXCR, one entry per CDR3 protein. The data contain tens of thousands of distinct CDR3 sequences, roughly 39% of them singletons. The data belong to a study of breast tumors, draining lymph nodes, adjacent tissues. Findings and caveats of the study: That most tumor T cells come from lymph nodes remained unproven.

The germline CDR1 and CDR2 sequences are ENHRY and SYGVKD. The CDR3 is 14 amino acids. Trimming removed 6 bases at V and 6 bases at J, with 17 bases between. The specimen was breast tumor tissue. The TCR sequence derives from a female donor with breast cancer. Some clones in this sample may be carry-over from other donors' samples. J is TRBJ1-2 and V is TRBV10-3; perhaps TRBD1 as D (6 bases). The CDR3 DNA reads as TGTGCCATCAGCGCCCCGGGACAAACACATGGCTACACCTTC. Its translation is CAISAPGQTHGYTF.